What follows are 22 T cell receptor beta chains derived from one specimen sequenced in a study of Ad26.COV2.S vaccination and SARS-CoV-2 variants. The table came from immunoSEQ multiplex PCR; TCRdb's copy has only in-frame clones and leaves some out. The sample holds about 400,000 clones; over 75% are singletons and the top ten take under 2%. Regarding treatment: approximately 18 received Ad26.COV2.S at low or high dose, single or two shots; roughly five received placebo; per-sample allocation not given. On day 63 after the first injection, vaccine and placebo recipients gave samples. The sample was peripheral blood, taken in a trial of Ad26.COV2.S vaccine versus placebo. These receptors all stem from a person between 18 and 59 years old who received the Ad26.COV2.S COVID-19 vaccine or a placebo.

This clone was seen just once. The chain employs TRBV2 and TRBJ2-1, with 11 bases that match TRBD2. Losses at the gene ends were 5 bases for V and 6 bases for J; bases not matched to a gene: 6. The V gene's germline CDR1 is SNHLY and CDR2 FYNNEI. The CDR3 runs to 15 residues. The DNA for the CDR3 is TGTGCCAGCAGTTCACTAGCGGGAGCTATCAATGAGCAGTTCTTC. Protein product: CASSSLAGAINEQFF.

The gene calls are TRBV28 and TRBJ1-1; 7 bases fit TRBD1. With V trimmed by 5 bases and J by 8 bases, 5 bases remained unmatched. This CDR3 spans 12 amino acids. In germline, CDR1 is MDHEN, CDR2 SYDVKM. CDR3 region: CASSSWGQEAFF. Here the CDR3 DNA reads TGTGCCAGCAGTAGTTGGGGACAGGAAGCTTTCTTT.

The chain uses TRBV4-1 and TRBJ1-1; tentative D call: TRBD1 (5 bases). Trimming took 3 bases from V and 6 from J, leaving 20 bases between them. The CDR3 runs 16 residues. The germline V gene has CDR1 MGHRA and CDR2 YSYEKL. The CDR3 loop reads CASSQVAGAQLAEAFF. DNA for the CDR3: TGCGCCAGCAGCCAGGTAGCCGGGGCCCAGCTAGCTGAAGCTTTCTTT.

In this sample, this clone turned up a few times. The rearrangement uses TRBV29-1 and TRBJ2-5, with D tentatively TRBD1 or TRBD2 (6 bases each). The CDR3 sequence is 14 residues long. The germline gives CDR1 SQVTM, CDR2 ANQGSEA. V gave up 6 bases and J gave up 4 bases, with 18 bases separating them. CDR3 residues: CSVDWGAGRETQYF. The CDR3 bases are TGCAGCGTGGACTGGGGGGCGGGACGAGAGACCCAGTACTTC.

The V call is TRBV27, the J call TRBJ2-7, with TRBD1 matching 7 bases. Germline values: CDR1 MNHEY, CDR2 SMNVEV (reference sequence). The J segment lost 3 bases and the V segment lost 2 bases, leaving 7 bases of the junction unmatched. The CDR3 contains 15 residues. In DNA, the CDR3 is TGTGCCAGCAGTTTAAGGCAGGGGGAAAGCTACGAGCAGTACTTC. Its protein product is CASSLRQGESYEQYF.

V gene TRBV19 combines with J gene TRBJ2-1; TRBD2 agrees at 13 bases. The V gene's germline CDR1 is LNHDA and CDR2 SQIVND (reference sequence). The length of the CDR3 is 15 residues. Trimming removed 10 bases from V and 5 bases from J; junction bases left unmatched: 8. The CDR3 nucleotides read TGTGCCACCATGGCAGGACTAGCGGGGGACAATGAGCAGTTCTTC. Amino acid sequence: CATMAGLAGDNEQFF. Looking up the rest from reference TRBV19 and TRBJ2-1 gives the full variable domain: DGGITQSPKYLFRKEGQNVTLSCEQNLNHDAMYWYRQDPGQGLRLIYYSQIVNDFQKGDIAEGYSVSREKKESFPLTVTSAQKNPTAFYLCATMAGLAGDNEQFFGPGTRLTVL.

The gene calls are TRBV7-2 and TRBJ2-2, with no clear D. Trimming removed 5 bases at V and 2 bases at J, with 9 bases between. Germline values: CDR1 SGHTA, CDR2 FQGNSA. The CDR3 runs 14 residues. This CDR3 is CASSRMGNTGELFF. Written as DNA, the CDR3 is TGTGCCAGCAGCCGTATGGGTAACACCGGGGAGCTGTTTTTT.

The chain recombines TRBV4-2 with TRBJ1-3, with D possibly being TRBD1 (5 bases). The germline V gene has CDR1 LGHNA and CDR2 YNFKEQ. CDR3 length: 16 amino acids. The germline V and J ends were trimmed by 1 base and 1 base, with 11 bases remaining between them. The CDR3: CASSQGEGVSGNTIYF. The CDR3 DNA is TGTGCCAGCAGCCAAGGAGAAGGGGTATCTGGAAACACCATATATTTT.

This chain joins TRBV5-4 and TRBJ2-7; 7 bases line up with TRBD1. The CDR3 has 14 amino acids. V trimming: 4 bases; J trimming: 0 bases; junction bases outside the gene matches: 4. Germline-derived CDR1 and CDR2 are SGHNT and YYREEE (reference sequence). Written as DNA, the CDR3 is TGTGCCAGCAGCAACCGGGACAGCTCCTACGAGCAGTACTTC. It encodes CASSNRDSSYEQYF.

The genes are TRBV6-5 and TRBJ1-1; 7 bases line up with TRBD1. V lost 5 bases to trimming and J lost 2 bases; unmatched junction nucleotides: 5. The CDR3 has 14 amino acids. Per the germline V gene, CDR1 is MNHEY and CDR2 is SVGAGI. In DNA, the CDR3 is TGTGCCAGCAGTATCCGGGACAGTAACACTGAAGCTTTCTTT. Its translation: CASSIRDSNTEAFF.

CDR3 region: CASSMIGEQFF. Here the CDR3 DNA reads TGTGCCAGTAGTATGATTGGTGAGCAGTTCTTC. The chain recombines TRBV19 with TRBJ2-1; D gene unclear. V lost 3 bases to trimming and J lost 9 bases, with 6 bases between them. Germline V gene sequence: CDR1 LNHDA, CDR2 SQIVND (reference sequence). This CDR3 comprises 11 residues.

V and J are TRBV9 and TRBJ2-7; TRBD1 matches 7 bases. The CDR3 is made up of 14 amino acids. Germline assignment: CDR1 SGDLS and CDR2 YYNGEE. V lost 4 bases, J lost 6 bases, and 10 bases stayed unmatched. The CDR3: CASSPEQGIGEQYF. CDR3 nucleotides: TGTGCCAGCAGCCCAGAACAGGGGATAGGCGAGCAGTACTTC. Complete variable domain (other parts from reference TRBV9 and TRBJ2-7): DSGVTQTPKHLITATGQRVTLRCSPRSGDLSVYWYQQSLDQGLQFLIQYYNGEERAKGNILERFSAQQFPDLHSELNLSSLELGDSALYFCASSPEQGIGEQYFGPGTRLTVT.

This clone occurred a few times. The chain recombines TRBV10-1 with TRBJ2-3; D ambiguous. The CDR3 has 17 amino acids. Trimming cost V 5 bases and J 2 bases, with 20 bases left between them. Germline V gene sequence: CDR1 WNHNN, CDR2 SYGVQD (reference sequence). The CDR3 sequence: CASSRRARTDPTDTQYF. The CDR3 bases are TGCGCCAGCAGTAGAAGGGCAAGAACAGATCCCACAGATACGCAGTATTTT.

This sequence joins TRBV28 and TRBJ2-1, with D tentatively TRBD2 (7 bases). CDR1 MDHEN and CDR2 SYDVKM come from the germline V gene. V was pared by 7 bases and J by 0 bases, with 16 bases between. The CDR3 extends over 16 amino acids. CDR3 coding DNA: TGTGCCAGCACCTTAGGGGGGGCCCGCTCCTACAATGAGCAGTTCTTC. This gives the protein CASTLGGARSYNEQFF.

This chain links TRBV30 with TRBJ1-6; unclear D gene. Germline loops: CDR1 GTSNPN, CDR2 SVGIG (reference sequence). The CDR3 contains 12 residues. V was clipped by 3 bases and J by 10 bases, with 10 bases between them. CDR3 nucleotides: TGTGCCTGGAGCCCCGCTGGCTCACCCCTCCACTTT. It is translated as CAWSPAGSPLHF.

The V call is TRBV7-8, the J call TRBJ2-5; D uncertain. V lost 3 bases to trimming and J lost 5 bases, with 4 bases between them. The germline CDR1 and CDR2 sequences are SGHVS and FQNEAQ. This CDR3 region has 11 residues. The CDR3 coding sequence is TGTGCCAGCAGCTTCATCGAGACCCAGTACTTC. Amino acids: CASSFIETQYF.

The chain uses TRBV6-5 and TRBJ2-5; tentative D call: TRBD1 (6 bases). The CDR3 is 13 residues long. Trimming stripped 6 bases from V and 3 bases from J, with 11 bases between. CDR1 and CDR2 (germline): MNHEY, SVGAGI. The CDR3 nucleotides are TGTGCCAGCAGGAGGACAGCAAAAGAGACCCAGTACTTC. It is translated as CASRRTAKETQYF.

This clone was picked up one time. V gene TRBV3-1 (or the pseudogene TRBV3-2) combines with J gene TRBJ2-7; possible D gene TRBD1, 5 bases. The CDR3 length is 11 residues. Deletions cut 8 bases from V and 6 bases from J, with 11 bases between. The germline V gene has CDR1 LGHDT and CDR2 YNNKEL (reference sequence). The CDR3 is CASGSGREQYF. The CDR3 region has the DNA TGTGCCAGCGGATCAGGGCGCGAGCAGTACTTC.

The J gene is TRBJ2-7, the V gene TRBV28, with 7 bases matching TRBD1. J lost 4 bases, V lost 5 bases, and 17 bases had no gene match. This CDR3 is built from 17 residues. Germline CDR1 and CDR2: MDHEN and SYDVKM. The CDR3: CASSAPTHRGGWYEQYF. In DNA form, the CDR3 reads TGTGCCAGCAGTGCGCCCACCCACAGGGGTGGGTGGTACGAGCAGTACTTC.

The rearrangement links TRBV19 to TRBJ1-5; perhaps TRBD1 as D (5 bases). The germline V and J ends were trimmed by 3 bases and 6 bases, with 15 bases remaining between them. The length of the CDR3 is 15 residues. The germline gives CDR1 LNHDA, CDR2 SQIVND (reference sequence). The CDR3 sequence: CASSISGVGGQPQHF. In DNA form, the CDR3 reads TGTGCCAGTAGTATTTCGGGGGTAGGCGGTCAGCCCCAGCATTTT.

The CDR3 loop is CASSLTRGYQPQHF. CDR3 DNA sequence: TGTGCCAGCAGCTTAACCAGGGGTTATCAGCCCCAGCATTTT. This chain connects TRBV7-2 to TRBJ1-5; possibly TRBD1 for D (6 bases). CDR3 length equals 14 residues. V was trimmed by 2 bases and J by 5 bases, leaving 10 bases between them. Germline-derived CDR1 and CDR2 are SGHTA and FQGNSA.

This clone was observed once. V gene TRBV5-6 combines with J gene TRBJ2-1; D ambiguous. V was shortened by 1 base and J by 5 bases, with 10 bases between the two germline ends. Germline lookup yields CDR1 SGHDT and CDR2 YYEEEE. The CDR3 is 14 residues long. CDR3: CASSLPPVNNEQFF. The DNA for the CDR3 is TGTGCCAGCAGCTTGCCCCCGGTAAACAATGAGCAGTTCTTC.